Below are 20 T cell receptor beta chains sequenced from a single sample in a study of identical twins. From the 5' RACE reads, TCRdb called clonotypes with MiXCR, one entry per CDR3 protein. Among 350,000 to 400,000 distinct CDR3 sequences listed, approximately 8.8% were seen once. Sequenced input: naive T cells sorted from blood. The receptors were gathered from a woman aged 45-65 years in good health.

The chain joins TRBV11-2 to TRBJ2-5, with a possible D match to TRBD2 (5 bases). V was cut by 3 bases and J by 5 bases, with 10 bases left in between. The CDR3 is 13 amino acids. The V gene's germline CDR1 is SGHAT and CDR2 FQNNGV. The CDR3 sequence is CASSFYRGETQYF. The DNA of the CDR3 is TGTGCCAGCAGCTTCTATAGAGGGGAGACCCAGTACTTC.

In its sample, this clonotype was seen a few times. This sequence joins TRBV7-9 and TRBJ1-2, with 9 bases matching TRBD1. Looked up from germline, CDR1 is SEHNR and CDR2 is FQNEAQ (reference sequence). This CDR3 spans 17 amino acids. With V trimmed by 8 bases and J by 4 bases, 17 bases remained unmatched. The DNA of the CDR3 is TGTGCCAGCTCAGGCCGAATGCGGGACAGGGCCTTCTATGGCTACACCTTC. This encodes CASSGRMRDRAFYGYTF.

This clonotype was counted at least ten times. This chain connects TRBV11-2 to TRBJ2-2; D ambiguous. V was clipped by 1 base and J by 1 base, with 7 bases between them. This CDR3 has 15 amino acids. Germline V lookup: CDR1 SGHAT, CDR2 FQNNGV. The CDR3 sequence: CASSLGRKNTGELFF. The DNA for the CDR3 is TGTGCCAGCAGCTTAGGCAGGAAGAACACCGGGGAGCTGTTTTTT.

This clonotype appeared a few times. V is TRBV5-1 and J is TRBJ2-2; no clear D. This CDR3 spans 12 amino acids. V lost 7 bases and J 6 bases, leaving 10 bases between the germline ends. Per the germline V gene, CDR1 is SGHRS and CDR2 is YFSETQ. The CDR3 loop reads CASLLQSGELFF. The CDR3 coding sequence is TGCGCCAGCCTCCTTCAATCCGGGGAGCTGTTTTTT. The whole variable domain, remainder taken from reference TRBV5-1 and TRBJ2-2, is KAGVTQTPRYLIKTRGQQVTLSCSPISGHRSVSWYQQTPGQGLQFLFEYFSETQRNKGNFPGRFSGRQFSNSRSEMNVSTLELGDSALYLCASLLQSGELFFGEGSRLTVL.

The chain uses TRBV29-1 and TRBJ2-5; either TRBD1 or TRBD2 may fit D (7 bases each). The CDR3 sequence is 15 residues long. The ends were cut back, 4 bases at V and 2 bases at J, with 17 bases in the middle. The germline gives CDR1 SQVTM, CDR2 ANQGSEA. The CDR3 bases are TGCAGCGTTGGGGAGGGGGCGAAGATACAAGAGACCCAGTACTTC. Translated, it gives CSVGEGAKIQETQYF.

J is TRBJ2-7 and V is TRBV20-1; possible D gene TRBD1, 6 bases. CDR3 length: 11 residues. CDR1 and CDR2 (germline): DFQATT, SNEGSKA (reference sequence). The CDR3 coding sequence is TGCAGCGCTCGTATCAGGGGCGAGCAGTACGTC. This codes for CSARIRGEQYV.

This clonotype was detected a few times. This chain connects TRBV20-1 to TRBJ2-1, with 12 bases identical to TRBD2. This CDR3 spans 17 amino acids. Germline assignment: CDR1 DFQATT and CDR2 SNEGSKA (reference sequence). With 0 bases clipped from V and 7 bases from J, the junction kept 10 bases outside the gene matches. CDR3 residues: CSARDNRLAGGPNEQFF. CDR3 coding DNA: TGCAGTGCTAGAGATAACCGGCTAGCGGGAGGGCCTAATGAGCAGTTCTTC.

This clonotype was counted many times. CDR3 loop: CASERALHTGELFF. The CDR3 DNA follows: TGCGCCAGCGAGCGGGCCCTTCACACCGGGGAGCTGTTTTTT. This chain joins TRBV5-1 and TRBJ2-2, with D maybe TRBD2 (6 bases). In germline, CDR1 is SGHRS, CDR2 YFSETQ. The V end lost 7 bases, the J end lost 3 bases, and 13 bases lay between the germline ends. The CDR3 spans 14 residues.

The sample holds a few counts of this clonotype. The rearrangement uses TRBV20-1 and TRBJ2-1, with 7 bases matching TRBD2. V dropped 2 bases and J dropped 0; count of bases not matched to a gene: 4. This CDR3 region has 15 residues. Looked up from germline, CDR1 is DFQATT and CDR2 is SNEGSKA (reference sequence). The CDR3 DNA is TGCAGTGCTAGAAGCGGGATAGGCTCCTACAATGAGCAGTTCTTC. Residues: CSARSGIGSYNEQFF.

This clonotype was observed many times. DNA of the CDR3: TGCAGCGTTGAGTGGGTCACTGAAGCTTTCTTT. Translating it yields CSVEWVTEAFF. This chain uses TRBV29-1 with TRBJ1-1; D is ambiguous. The ends were cut back, 3 bases at V and 4 bases at J, with 6 bases in the middle. CDR1 is SQVTM, CDR2 ANQGSEA, per germline. The CDR3 totals 11 residues.

This clonotype was counted only a few times. This chain joins TRBV3-1 and TRBJ2-7; D call uncertain. This CDR3 spans 14 amino acids. The germline V and J ends were trimmed by 4 bases and 3 bases, with 13 bases remaining between them. Germline loops: CDR1 LGHDT, CDR2 YNNKEL (reference sequence). CDR3 bases: TGTGCCAGCAGCCCTCTGGACGGCATCTACGAGCAGTACTTC. Translated, it gives CASSPLDGIYEQYF.

The gene calls are TRBV6-5 and TRBJ2-6; no clear D. This CDR3 contains 14 residues. Trimming left V 5 bases short and J 4 bases short, with 9 bases between. Germline CDR1 is MNHEY and CDR2 is SVGAGI. CDR3 nucleotides: TGTGCCAGCAGTCCCGATACCGGGGCCAACGTCCTGACTTTC. This translates into CASSPDTGANVLTF.

The V gene is TRBV11-2, the J gene TRBJ2-1; D is unclear. The CDR3 sequence is 17 residues long. The germline V and J ends were trimmed by 1 base and 6 bases, with 19 bases remaining between them. CDR1 and CDR2 (germline): SGHAT, FQNNGV. This CDR3 reads CASSLGRRARRLNEQFF. CDR3 nucleotides: TGTGCCAGCAGCTTAGGACGTCGAGCCAGAAGACTCAATGAGCAGTTCTTC.

Many counts were recorded for this clonotype. The V gene is TRBV3-1, the J gene TRBJ2-4; 12 nucleotides align to TRBD2. Germline CDR1 is LGHDT and CDR2 is YNNKEL (reference sequence). This CDR3 contains 17 residues. V lost 2 bases to trimming and J lost 7 bases; unmatched junction nucleotides: 9. CDR3 in amino acids: CASSQQRLAGDRNIQYF. The CDR3 DNA is TGTGCCAGCAGCCAACAGAGACTAGCGGGAGATCGGAACATTCAGTACTTC.

As regards this clonotype: A read error is possible here, since a much larger clone lies one base away. The J gene is TRBJ2-5, the V gene TRBV29-1; no clear D gene. The CDR3 covers 13 residues. Germline V lookup: CDR1 SQVTM, CDR2 ANQGSEA. V was clipped by 7 bases and J by 7 bases, with 19 bases between them. Here the CDR3 reads CSALPQTSGTQYF. The CDR3 DNA sequence: TGCAGCGCGCTTCCACAGACCTCAGGGACCCAGTACTTC.

The CDR3 nucleotides are TGTGCCAGCTCACCCGCAGGGTATGAAGCTTTCTTT. The encoded protein is CASSPAGYEAFF. The genes are TRBV18 and TRBJ1-1, with D possibly TRBD1 on 5 matching bases. V shed 3 bases and J shed 7 bases, with 9 bases lying between them. Germline V gene data show CDR1 as KGHSH and CDR2 as LQKENI. CDR3 length: 12 amino acids.

CDR3 nucleotide sequence: TGCGCCAGCAGCCTTAGCGGGAGAGGGGGAACCTACAATGAGCAGTTCTTC. This encodes CASSLSGRGGTYNEQFF. The V and J genes are TRBV4-1 and TRBJ2-1; 9 bases are a match to TRBD2. V lost 4 bases and J lost 2; bases outside the gene matches: 9. Looked up from germline, CDR1 is MGHRA and CDR2 is YSYEKL. CDR3 size: 17 residues.

V gene TRBV6-2 or TRBV6-3 combines with J gene TRBJ2-5; D gene ambiguous. Germline CDR1 MNHEY, CDR2 SVGEGT. This CDR3 comprises 14 residues. V was cut by 7 bases and J by 4 bases, with 16 bases left in between. The CDR3 nucleotides read TGTGCCAGCAAGGATATTGCTATTGGAGAGACCCAGTACTTC. As protein: CASKDIAIGETQYF.

V gene TRBV29-1 combines with J gene TRBJ2-1; tentatively, D is TRBD2 (6 bases). Trimming removed 6 bases from V and 7 bases from J, with 13 bases in between. In germline, CDR1 is SQVTM, CDR2 ANQGSEA. The CDR3 has 12 amino acids. In DNA, the CDR3 is TGCAGCGTCCGCGGGATCCCGAATGAGCAGTTCTTC. This gives the protein CSVRGIPNEQFF.

This clonotype was picked up many times. The rearrangement links TRBV29-1 to TRBJ1-4; D remains unclear. Germline lookup yields CDR1 SQVTM and CDR2 ANQGSEA. V lost 5 bases and J lost 3, with 16 bases in between. The CDR3 totals 15 residues. The CDR3 is CSVIPSEVSNEKLFF. In nucleotides, the CDR3 is TGCAGCGTTATACCCTCGGAGGTGTCTAATGAAAAACTGTTTTTT.